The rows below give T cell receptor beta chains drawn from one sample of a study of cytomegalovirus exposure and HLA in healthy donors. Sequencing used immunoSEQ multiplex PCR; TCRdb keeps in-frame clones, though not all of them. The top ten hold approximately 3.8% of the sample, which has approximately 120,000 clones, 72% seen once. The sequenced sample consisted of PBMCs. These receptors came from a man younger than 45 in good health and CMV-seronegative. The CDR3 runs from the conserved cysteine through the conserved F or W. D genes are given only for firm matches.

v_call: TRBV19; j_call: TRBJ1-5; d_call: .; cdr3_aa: CASSIGADNQPQHF; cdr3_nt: TGTGCCAGTAGTATAGGCGCCGACAATCAGCCCCAGCATTTT
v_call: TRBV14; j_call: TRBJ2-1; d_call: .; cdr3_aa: CASSRGRSSYNEQFF; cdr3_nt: TGTGCCAGCAGCCGTGGCAGAAGCTCCTACAATGAGCAGTTCTTC
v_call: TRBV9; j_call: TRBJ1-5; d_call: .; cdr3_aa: CASSVTGIAGQPQHF; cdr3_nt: TGTGCCAGCAGCGTTACAGGGATAGCAGGTCAGCCCCAGCATTTT
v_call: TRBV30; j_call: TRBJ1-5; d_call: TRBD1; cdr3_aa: CAWSVGVGGVNQPQHF; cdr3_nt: TGTGCCTGGAGTGTTGGGGTAGGGGGCGTCAATCAGCCCCAGCATTTT
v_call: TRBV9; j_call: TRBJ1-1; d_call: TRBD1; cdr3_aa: CASSVENRGITEAFF; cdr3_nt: TGTGCCAGCAGCGTAGAGAACAGGGGTATCACTGAAGCTTTCTTT
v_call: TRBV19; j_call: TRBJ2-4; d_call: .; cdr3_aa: CASSPYSLLLTTGYYGNIQYF; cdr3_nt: TGTGCCAGTAGTCCGTATTCTCTCTTACTAACGACAGGTTATTATGGAAACATTCAGTACTTC
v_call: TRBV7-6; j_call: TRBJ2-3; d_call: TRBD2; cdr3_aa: CASSLNIGAGGIADTQYF; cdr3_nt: TGTGCCAGCAGCTTAAACATAGGCGCGGGGGGCATTGCAGATACGCAGTATTTT
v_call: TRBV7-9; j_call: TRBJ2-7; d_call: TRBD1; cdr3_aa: CASSRWGQGYEQYF; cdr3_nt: TGTGCCAGCAGCAGGTGGGGACAGGGCTACGAGCAGTACTTC
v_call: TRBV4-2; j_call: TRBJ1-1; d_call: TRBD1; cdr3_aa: CASSPKTGWGAEAFF; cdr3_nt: TGTGCCAGCAGCCCCAAGACAGGGTGGGGGGCTGAAGCTTTCTTT
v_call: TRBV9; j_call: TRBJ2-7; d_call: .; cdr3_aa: CASSWGQAYEQYF; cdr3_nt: TGTGCCAGCAGCTGGGGCCAAGCCTACGAGCAGTACTTC
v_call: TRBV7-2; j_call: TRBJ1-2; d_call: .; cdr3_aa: CASSLGRTVYGYTF; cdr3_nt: TGTGCCAGCAGCTTGGGCCGAACCGTCTATGGCTACACCTTC
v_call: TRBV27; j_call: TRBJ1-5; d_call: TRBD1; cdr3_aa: CASSEGAGYSNQPQHF; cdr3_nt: TGTGCCAGCAGCGAGGGGGCGGGTTATAGCAATCAGCCCCAGCATTTT
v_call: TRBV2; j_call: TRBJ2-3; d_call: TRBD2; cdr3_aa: CASRTSGARDTQYF; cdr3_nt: TGTGCCAGCAGGACTAGCGGGGCCAGGGATACGCAGTATTTT
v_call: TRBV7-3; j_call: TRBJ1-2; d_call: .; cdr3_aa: CASSFGANYGYTF; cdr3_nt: TGTGCCAGCAGCTTCGGGGCTAACTATGGCTACACCTTC
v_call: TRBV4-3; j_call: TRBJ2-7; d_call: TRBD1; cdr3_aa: CASSQSGTGTYEQYF; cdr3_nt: TGCGCCAGCAGCCAATCCGGGACAGGTACCTACGAGCAGTACTTC